The 15 T cell receptor beta chains in this list originate from one sample, sequenced in a study of T-cell reconstitution after alpha-beta-depleted transplantation in children. The TCRbeta library incorporated unique molecular identifiers. TCRdb reprocessed the PCR reads with MiXCR, giving one entry per CDR3 protein. The sample lists around 300,000 distinct CDR3 sequences; under 14% were seen once. The starting material was peripheral blood, obtained 180 days after TCRalphabeta/CD19-depleted stem cell transplant. The receptor source for this set is a male patient under 10 years old who had a stem cell transplant for chronic granulomatous disease, so the T cells may come from the graft donor.

This clonotype was observed many times. V and J are TRBV5-1 and TRBJ2-1; perhaps TRBD1 as D (6 bases). Trimming shortened V by 2 bases and J by 15 bases, and 18 bases separated the two germline ends. Germline V gene lookup returns CDR1 SGHRS and CDR2 YFSETQ. This CDR3 region has 13 residues. CDR3 amino acids: CASSLFRDTSRFF. The DNA of the CDR3 is TGCGCCAGCAGCTTATTCCGGGACACCTCTCGGTTCTTC.

This clonotype was detected ten times or more. This chain joins TRBV5-1 and TRBJ2-1, with 10 bases matching TRBD2. This CDR3 has 18 amino acids. Germline V gives CDR1 SGHRS, CDR2 YFSETQ. J gave up 5 bases and V 2 bases, and 13 bases lay outside the gene matches. The DNA of the CDR3 is TGCGCCAGCAGCTTACTAAATAAGACTAGCGGGTACGACAATGAGCAGTTCTTC. This translates into CASSLLNKTSGYDNEQFF.

This clonotype was counted at least ten times. The chain carries TRBV13 and TRBJ2-7; no firm D call. V lost 5 bases and J lost 4, with 21 bases in between. Germline V gene sequence: CDR1 PRHDT, CDR2 FYEKMQ (reference sequence). The length of the CDR3 is 16 residues. CDR3 nucleotide sequence: TGTGCCAGCAGCCCAAGATCCCGCGCCGCACCTTACGAGCAGTACTTC. This sequence encodes CASSPRSRAAPYEQYF.

This clonotype came up many times. The rearrangement joins TRBV27 to TRBJ2-2; possible D gene TRBD2, 6 bases. CDR3 length: 15 amino acids. Trimming took off 5 bases at V and 7 bases at J, with 17 bases between the two ends. CDR1 is MNHEY, CDR2 SMNVEV, per germline (reference sequence). The CDR3 bases are TGTGCCAGCAGTCTCTTAGGGACTGCTCTCGGGGAGCTGTTTTTT. Encoded protein: CASSLLGTALGELFF.

The genes are TRBV30 and TRBJ2-7; 9 bases map to TRBD1. Germline V gene lookup returns CDR1 GTSNPN and CDR2 SVGIG (reference sequence). This CDR3 is built from 13 residues. J was trimmed by 4 bases and V by 5 bases; bases with no gene match: 6. The CDR3 spells CAWGKGQGYEQYF. CDR3 DNA: TGTGCCTGGGGGAAGGGACAGGGTTACGAGCAGTACTTC.

This clonotype has a count of ten or more. This chain links TRBV6-5 with TRBJ2-7; TRBD2 agrees at 7 bases. Germline loops: CDR1 MNHEY, CDR2 SVGAGI. J lost 3 bases, V lost 4 bases, and 9 bases had no gene match. The CDR3 covers 15 residues. The chain's CDR3 is CASSFELATNYEQYF. CDR3 DNA: TGTGCCAGCAGTTTCGAACTAGCGACCAACTACGAGCAGTACTTC.

This clonotype was detected many times. This rearrangement joins TRBV10-1 to TRBJ2-3; 13 positions agree with TRBD2. CDR1 is WNHNN, CDR2 SYGVQD, per germline (reference sequence). The ends lost 5 bases at V and 4 bases at J; junction bases unmatched: 6. This CDR3 contains 16 residues. CDR3: CASSPGLAGDSDTQYF. The CDR3 DNA reads TGCGCCAGCAGTCCCGGACTAGCGGGAGATTCAGATACGCAGTATTTT.

This clonotype was detected many times. The chain combines TRBV12-3 or TRBV12-4 with TRBJ2-7, with 7 positions matching TRBD2. CDR3 length equals 15 residues. V shed 7 bases, J shed 0 bases, and the junction held 9 bases outside the gene matches. Here the CDR3 reads CASTTGASGSYEQYF. The DNA for the CDR3 is TGTGCCAGCACGACTGGGGCTAGCGGCTCCTACGAGCAGTACTTC.

Ten or more counts support this clonotype. This CDR3 is CASSYFRDNEQFF. The DNA for the CDR3 is TGTGCCAGCAGTTACTTTAGGGACAATGAGCAGTTCTTC. The V call is TRBV6-5, the J call TRBJ2-1; D unresolved. V dropped 1 base and J dropped 5 bases, with 6 bases sitting between them. Germline CDR1 and CDR2: MNHEY and SVGAGI. The CDR3 is 13 residues long.

The table lists this clonotype with many counts. The rearrangement uses TRBV20-1 and TRBJ1-2; D remains unclear. Germline loops: CDR1 DFQATT, CDR2 SNEGSKA (reference sequence). Trimming stripped 3 bases from V and 1 base from J, with 9 bases between. The CDR3 has 13 residues. In DNA form, the CDR3 reads TGCAGTGCTAGTAAAGGGAATAACTATGGCTACACCTTC. As protein: CSASKGNNYGYTF.

This clonotype was observed a handful of times. The gene calls are TRBV7-2 and TRBJ2-1, with D perhaps being TRBD1 or TRBD2 (6 bases each). The CDR3 sequence is 15 residues long. V lost 8 bases to trimming and J lost 9 bases, with 23 bases between them. CDR1 and CDR2 (germline): SGHTA, FQGNSA. The CDR3 sequence is CASARRGWSTGEQFF. For the CDR3, the DNA is TGTGCCAGCGCAAGGAGGGGGTGGTCGACCGGTGAGCAGTTCTTC.

This clonotype was observed many times. J is TRBJ2-1 and V is TRBV6-4; D may match TRBD1 or TRBD2 (5 bases each). The CDR3 has 14 amino acids. CDR1 MRHNA and CDR2 SNTAGT come from the germline V gene. With 6 bases removed from V and 1 base from J, the gap between germline ends came to 10 bases. The DNA of the CDR3 is TGTGCCAGCAGCCGAGGGGTATCCTACAATGAGCAGTTCTTC. Translated, it gives CASSRGVSYNEQFF.

Regarding this clonotype: A much larger clone sits a single nucleotide away, making a read error possible. V usage is TRBV27 and J usage is TRBJ1-2; 7 bases line up with TRBD1. CDR3 length: 15 amino acids. Germline CDR1 reads MNHEY; CDR2 reads SMNVEV (reference sequence). This CDR3 reads CASSLKGQYGYGHTF. The CDR3 bases are TGTGCCAGCAGTTTAAAGGGACAGTATGGATATGGCCACACCTTC.

This clonotype was seen repeatedly, ten times or more. The chain links TRBV2 to TRBJ1-1; D might be TRBD1 (6 bases). In germline, CDR1 is SNHLY, CDR2 FYNNEI. V was cut by 7 bases and J by 11 bases, with 11 bases left in between. This CDR3 region has 10 residues. DNA of the CDR3: TGTGCCAGCACTGTGGGGGCGGCTTTCTTT. As protein: CASTVGAAFF.

In this sample, this clonotype turned up many times. V gene TRBV20-1 combines with J gene TRBJ2-1, with no clear D. This CDR3 contains 12 residues. Per the germline V gene, CDR1 is DFQATT and CDR2 is SNEGSKA (reference sequence). V was shortened by 1 base and J by 1 base, with 2 bases between the two germline ends. CDR3 protein: CSARGSYNEQFF. The CDR3 DNA sequence: TGCAGTGCTAGAGGTTCCTACAATGAGCAGTTCTTC.